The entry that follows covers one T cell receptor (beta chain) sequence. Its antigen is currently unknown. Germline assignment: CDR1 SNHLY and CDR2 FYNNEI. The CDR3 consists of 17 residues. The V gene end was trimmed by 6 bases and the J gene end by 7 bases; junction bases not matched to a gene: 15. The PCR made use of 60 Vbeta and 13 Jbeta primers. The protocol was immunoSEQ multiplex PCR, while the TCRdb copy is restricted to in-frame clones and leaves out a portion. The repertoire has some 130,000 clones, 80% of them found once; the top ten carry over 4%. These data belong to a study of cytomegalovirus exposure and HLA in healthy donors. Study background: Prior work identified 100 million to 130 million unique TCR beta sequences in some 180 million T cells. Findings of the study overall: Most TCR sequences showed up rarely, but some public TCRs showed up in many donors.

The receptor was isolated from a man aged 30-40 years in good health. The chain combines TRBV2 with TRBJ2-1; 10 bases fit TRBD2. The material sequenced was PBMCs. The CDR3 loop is CASSPPASGRAGNEQFF. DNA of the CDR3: TGTGCCAGCAGCCCCCCGGCGAGCGGGAGGGCCGGAAATGAGCAGTTCTTC. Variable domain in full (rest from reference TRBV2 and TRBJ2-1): EPEVTQTPSHQVTQMGQEVILRCVPISNHLYFYWYRQILGQKVEFLVSFYNNEISEKSEIFDDQFSVERPDGSNFTLKIRSTKLEDSAMYFCASSPPASGRAGNEQFFGPGTRLTVL.